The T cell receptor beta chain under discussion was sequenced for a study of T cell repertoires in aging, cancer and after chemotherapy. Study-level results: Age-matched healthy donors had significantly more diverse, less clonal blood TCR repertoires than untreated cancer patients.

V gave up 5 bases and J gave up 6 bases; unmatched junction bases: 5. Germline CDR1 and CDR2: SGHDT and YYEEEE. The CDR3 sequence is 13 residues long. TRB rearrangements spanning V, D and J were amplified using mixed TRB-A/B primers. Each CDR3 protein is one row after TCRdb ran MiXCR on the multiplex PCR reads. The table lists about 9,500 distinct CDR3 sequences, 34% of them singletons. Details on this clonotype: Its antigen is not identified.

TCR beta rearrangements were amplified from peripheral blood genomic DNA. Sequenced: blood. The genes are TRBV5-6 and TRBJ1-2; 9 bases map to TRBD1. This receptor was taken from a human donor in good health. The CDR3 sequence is CASSRTGVHGYTF. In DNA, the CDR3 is TGTGCCAGCAGTCGGACAGGGGTGCATGGCTACACCTTC.